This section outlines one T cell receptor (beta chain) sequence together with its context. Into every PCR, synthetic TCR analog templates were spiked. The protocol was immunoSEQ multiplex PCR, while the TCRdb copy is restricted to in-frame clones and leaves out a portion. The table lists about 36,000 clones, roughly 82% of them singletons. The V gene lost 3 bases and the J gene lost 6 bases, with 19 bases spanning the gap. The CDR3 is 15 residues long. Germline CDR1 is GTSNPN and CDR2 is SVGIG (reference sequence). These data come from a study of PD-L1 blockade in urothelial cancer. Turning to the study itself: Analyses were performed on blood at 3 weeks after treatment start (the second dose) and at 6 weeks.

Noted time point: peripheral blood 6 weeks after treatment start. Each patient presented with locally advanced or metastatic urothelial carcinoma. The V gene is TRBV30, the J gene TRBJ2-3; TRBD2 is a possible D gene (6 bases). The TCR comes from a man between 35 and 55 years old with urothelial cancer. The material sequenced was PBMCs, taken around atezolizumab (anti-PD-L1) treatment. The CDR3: CAWSPGGSGSDTQYF. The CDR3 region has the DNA TGTGCCTGGAGCCCCGGGGGTAGCGGATCCGATACGCAGTATTTT.